This T cell receptor (beta chain) originates from a study of cytotoxic CD8 clonotypes in ibrutinib-treated CLL. Study-wide context: The study included about 11 relapsed/refractory and more than 14 treatment-naive patients; about 17 had IGHV unmutated disease. Study-level points and caveats: Clonality went up at the time of ibrutinib response, stayed stable in sustained remission, and later dropped back toward its baseline level at progression.

This clone appeared a few times. Its antigen is still unknown. Data came from immunoSEQ multiplex PCR; TCRdb stores just in-frame clones and leaves some out. The data contain 150,000 to 200,000 clones, around nine tenths of them singletons. The sequencing here drew on PBMCs, taken at disease progression, from a patient treated with ibrutinib. This TCR was recovered from a human donor with chronic lymphocytic leukemia.

The CDR3 DNA is TGTGCCAGCATCCTACTAGCGGGGCGCACAGATACGCAGTATTTT. This codes for CASILLAGRTDTQYF. V usage is TRBV2 and J usage is TRBJ2-3; TRBD2 matches 10 bases. After removal of 7 bases from V and 1 base from J, the junction contained 5 bases not matched to a gene. The CDR3 has 15 amino acids. Germline CDR1 reads SNHLY; CDR2 reads FYNNEI.